This T cell receptor beta chain was sequenced for a study of T-cell memory formation after mild COVID-19. General study points: The authors did not confirm SARS-CoV-2 specificity of second-wave clones peaking day 37. Most CD4+ clones that shrank were in CM and EM, while CD8+ ones turned up in EMRA.

V gave up 0 bases and J gave up 5 bases, with 12 bases separating them. This CDR3 contains 14 residues. The V gene's germline CDR1 is SGHKS and CDR2 YYEKEE (reference sequence). Constant-segment primers were used for 5'RACE, and the resulting TCR alpha and TCR beta cDNA libraries carried sample barcodes and UMIs. TCRdb re-called the 5' RACE reads through MiXCR, storing one row per CDR3 protein. In the table there are 250,000 to 350,000 distinct CDR3 sequences, under 20% of which are singletons. This clonotype appeared many times. Its antigen is not known. V is TRBV5-5 and J is TRBJ2-7; maybe TRBD2 (6 bases). Sequenced: PBMCs or a T cell subset sorted from them (not recorded which). The TCR sequence derives from a young man who had mild COVID-19 (a few samples of this study predate the infection). Cell type and time point are not known. CDR3 sequence reads: CASSLDPTSNEQYF. The CDR3, as DNA: TGTGCCAGCAGCTTGGACCCGACTAGTAACGAGCAGTACTTC.